The sequence of this T cell receptor beta chain was determined in a study of blood T cell repertoires in COVID-19. Clones were read by immunoSEQ multiplex PCR, and TCRdb kept only the in-frame ones, dropping some. The sample holds about 230,000 clones, about nine tenths seen once. The sequence derives from a man aged 50 or older with COVID-19, enrolled during active disease. Sequences were obtained from peripheral blood.

As DNA, the CDR3 is TGTGCCAGCAGTTTCTCCTGGGACATACTGGATTCACCCCTCCACTTT. This gives the protein CASSFSWDILDSPLHF. This chain joins TRBV27 and TRBJ1-6, with D possibly being TRBD1 (6 bases). Germline lookup yields CDR1 MNHEY and CDR2 SMNVEV (reference sequence). This CDR3 is 16 amino acids long. V was cut by 3 bases and J by 8 bases, with 17 bases left in between.